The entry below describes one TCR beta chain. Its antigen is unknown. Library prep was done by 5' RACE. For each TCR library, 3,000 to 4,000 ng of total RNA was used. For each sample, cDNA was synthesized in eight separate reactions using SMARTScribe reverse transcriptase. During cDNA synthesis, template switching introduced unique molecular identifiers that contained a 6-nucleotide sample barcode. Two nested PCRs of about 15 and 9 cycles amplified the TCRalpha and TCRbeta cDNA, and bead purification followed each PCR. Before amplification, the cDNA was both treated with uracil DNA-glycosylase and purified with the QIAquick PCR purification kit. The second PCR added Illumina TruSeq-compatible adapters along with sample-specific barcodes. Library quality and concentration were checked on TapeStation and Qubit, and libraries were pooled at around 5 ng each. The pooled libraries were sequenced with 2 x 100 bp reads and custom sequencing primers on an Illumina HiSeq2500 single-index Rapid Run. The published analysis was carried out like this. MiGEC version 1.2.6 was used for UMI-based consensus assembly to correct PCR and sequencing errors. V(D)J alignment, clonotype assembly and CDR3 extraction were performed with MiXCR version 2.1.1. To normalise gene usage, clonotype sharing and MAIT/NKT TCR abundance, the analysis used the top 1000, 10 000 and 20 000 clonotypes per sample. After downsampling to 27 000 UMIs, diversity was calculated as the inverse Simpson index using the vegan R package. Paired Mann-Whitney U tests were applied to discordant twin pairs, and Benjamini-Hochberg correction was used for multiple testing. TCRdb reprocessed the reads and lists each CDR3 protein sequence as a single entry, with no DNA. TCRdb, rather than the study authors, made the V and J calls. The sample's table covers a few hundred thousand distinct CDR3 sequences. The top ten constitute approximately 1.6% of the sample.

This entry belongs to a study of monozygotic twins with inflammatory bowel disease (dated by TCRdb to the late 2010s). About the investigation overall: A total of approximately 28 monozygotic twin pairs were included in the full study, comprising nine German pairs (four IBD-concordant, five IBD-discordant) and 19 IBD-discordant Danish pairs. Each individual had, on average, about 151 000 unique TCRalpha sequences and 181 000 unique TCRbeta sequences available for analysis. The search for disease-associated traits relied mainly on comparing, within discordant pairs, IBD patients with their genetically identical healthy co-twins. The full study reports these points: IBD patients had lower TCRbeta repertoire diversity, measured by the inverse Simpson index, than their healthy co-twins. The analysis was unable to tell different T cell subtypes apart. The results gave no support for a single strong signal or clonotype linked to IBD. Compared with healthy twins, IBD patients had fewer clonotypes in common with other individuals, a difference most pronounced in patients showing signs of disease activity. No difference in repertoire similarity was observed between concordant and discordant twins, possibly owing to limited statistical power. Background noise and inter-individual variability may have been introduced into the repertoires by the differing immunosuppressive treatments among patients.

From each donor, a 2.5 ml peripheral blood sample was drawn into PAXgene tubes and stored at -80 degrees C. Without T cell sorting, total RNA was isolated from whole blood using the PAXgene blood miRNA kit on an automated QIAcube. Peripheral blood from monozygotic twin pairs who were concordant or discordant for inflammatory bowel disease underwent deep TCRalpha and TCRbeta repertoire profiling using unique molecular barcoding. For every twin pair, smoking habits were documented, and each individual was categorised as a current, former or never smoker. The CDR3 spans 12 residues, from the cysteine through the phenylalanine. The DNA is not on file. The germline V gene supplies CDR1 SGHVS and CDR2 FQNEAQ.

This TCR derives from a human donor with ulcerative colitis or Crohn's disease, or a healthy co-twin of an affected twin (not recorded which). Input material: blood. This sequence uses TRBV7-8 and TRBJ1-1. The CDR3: CASTLLGTEAFF.